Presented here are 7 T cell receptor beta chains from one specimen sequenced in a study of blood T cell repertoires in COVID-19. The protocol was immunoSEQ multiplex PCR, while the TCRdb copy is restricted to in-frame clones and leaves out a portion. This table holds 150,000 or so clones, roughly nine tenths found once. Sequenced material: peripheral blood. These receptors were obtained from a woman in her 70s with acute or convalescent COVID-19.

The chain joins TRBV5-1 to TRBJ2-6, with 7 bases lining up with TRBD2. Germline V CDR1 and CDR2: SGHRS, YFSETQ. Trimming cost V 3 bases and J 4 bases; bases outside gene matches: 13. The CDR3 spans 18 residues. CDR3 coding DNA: TGCGCCAGCAGCTCCTTTGGGGGGGACCCTTCGGGGGCCAACGTCCTGACTTTC. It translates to CASSSFGGDPSGANVLTF.

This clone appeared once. The CDR3 protein is CANTGQPNLDTQYF. The CDR3 DNA is TGTGCCAATACGGGACAACCAAATTTAGATACGCAGTATTTT. The V call is TRBV19, the J call TRBJ2-3; possibly TRBD1 for D (6 bases). With 10 bases removed from V and 5 bases from J, the gap between germline ends came to 19 bases. CDR3 size: 14 residues. The germline gives CDR1 LNHDA, CDR2 SQIVND (reference sequence). Full variable domain (missing parts from reference TRBV19 and TRBJ2-3): DGGITQSPKYLFRKEGQNVTLSCEQNLNHDAMYWYRQDPGQGLRLIYYSQIVNDFQKGDIAEGYSVSREKKESFPLTVTSAQKNPTAFYLCANTGQPNLDTQYFGPGTRLTVL.

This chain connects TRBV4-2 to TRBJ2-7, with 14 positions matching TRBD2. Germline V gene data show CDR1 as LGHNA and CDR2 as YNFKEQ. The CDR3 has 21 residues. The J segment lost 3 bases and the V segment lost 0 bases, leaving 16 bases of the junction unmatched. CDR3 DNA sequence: TGTGCCAGCAGCCAAGATCGGGCGCGCACGACTAGCGGGGGGGCGGGCTACGAGCAGTACTTC. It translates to CASSQDRARTTSGGAGYEQYF.

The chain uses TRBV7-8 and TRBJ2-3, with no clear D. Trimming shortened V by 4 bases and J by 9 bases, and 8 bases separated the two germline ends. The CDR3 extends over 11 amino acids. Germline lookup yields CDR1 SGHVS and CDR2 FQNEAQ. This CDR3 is CASSSRETQYF. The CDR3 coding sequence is TGTGCCAGCAGCTCGAGAGAGACGCAGTATTTT.

The CDR3 loop reads CASSLNPTGFLGYTF. Here the CDR3 DNA reads TGCGCCAGCAGCTTGAACCCGACAGGGTTTCTAGGCTACACCTTC. The chain carries TRBV5-1 and TRBJ1-2, with TRBD1 matching over 7 bases. Germline V gives CDR1 SGHRS, CDR2 YFSETQ. CDR3 size: 15 residues. J lost 8 bases, V lost 1 base, and 11 bases had no gene match.

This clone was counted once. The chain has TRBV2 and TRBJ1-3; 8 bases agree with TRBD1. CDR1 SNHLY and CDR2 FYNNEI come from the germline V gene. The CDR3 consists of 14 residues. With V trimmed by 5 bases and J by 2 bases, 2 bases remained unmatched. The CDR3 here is CASSSQGAGNTIYF. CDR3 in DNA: TGTGCCAGCAGTTCACAGGGGGCTGGAAACACCATATATTTT. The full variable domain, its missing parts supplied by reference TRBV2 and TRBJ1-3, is EPEVTQTPSHQVTQMGQEVILRCVPISNHLYFYWYRQILGQKVEFLVSFYNNEISEKSEIFDDQFSVERPDGSNFTLKIRSTKLEDSAMYFCASSSQGAGNTIYFGEGSWLTVV.

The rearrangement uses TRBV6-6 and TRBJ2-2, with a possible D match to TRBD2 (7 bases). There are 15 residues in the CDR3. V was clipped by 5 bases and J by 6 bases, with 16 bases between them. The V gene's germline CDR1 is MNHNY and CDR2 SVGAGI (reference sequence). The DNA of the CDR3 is TGTGCCAGCAGTCTGAGGGGGGGCGTCGCCGGGGAGCTGTTTTTT. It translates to CASSLRGGVAGELFF.